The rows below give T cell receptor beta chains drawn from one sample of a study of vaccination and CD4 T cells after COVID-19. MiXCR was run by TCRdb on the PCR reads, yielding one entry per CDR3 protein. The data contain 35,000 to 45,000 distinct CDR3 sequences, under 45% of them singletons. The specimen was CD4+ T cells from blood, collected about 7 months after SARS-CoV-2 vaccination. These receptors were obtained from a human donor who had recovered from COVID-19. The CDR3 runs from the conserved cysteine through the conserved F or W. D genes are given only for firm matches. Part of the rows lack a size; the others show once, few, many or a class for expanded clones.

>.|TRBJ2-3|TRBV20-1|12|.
TGCAGTGCTAGAGGGCCGGGCAATACGCAGTATTTT
CSARGPGNTQYF
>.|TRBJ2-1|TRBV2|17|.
TGTGCCAGCAGTGAGAGGAGCGTCAGCGGGTACTACAATGAGCAGTTCTTC
CASSERSVSGYYNEQFF
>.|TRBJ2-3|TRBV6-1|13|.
TGTGCCAGCAGCCCCAGAGATACAGATACGCAGTATTTT
CASSPRDTDTQYF
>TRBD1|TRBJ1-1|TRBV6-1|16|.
TGTGCCAGCAGCCCACTATCCGGGACAGACAACACTGAAGCTTTCTTT
CASSPLSGTDNTEAFF
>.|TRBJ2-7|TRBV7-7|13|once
TGTGCCAGCAGCTTAGGACAGGACTACGAGCAGTACTTC
CASSLGQDYEQYF
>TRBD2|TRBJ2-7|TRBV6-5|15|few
TGTGCCAGCAGTTACTCCCGGGGGGGTGGCTACGAGCAGTACTTC
CASSYSRGGGYEQYF
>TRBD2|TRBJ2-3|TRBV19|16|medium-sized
TGTGCCAGTAGTCCTCTAGCGGGAGAGGGCACAGATACGCAGTATTTT
CASSPLAGEGTDTQYF
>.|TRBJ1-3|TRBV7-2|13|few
TGTGCCAGCAGCTTGACCCGCGGAAACACCATATATTTT
CASSLTRGNTIYF
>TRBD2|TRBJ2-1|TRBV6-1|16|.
TGTGCCAGCAGGCCCGCTAGCGGGAGGGAAGACAATGAGCAGTTCTTC
CASRPASGREDNEQFF
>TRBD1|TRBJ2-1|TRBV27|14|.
TGTGCCAGCAGTTTGGGGGACAGGTGGGATGAGCAGTTCTTC
CASSLGDRWDEQFF
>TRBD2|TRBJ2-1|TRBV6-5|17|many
TGTGCCAGCAGTTACTCAGACCCGGGAGGGCCCTACAATGAGCAGTTCTTC
CASSYSDPGGPYNEQFF
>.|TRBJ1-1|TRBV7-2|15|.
TGTGCCAGCAGCCGGTTACAGGGCTCAAGGACTGAAGCTTTCTTT
CASSRLQGSRTEAFF
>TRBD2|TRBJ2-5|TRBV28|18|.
TGTGCCAGCAATGGGGGGACTAGCGGGAGCGGAGGGCAAGAGACCCAGTACTTC
CASNGGTSGSGGQETQYF
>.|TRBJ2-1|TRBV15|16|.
TGTGCCACCAGCAGTCCGGGACTTTTTCCCCACAATGAGCAGTTCTTC
CATSSPGLFPHNEQFF
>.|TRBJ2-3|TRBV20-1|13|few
TGCAGTACCCCTGTGCGGACCGCGGATACGCAGTATTTT
CSTPVRTADTQYF
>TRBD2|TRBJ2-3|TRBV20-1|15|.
TGCAGTGCTAGGCTGACTAGCGGGAGGGCAGATACGCAGTATTTT
CSARLTSGRADTQYF
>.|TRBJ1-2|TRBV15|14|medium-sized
TGTGCCACCAGCAGAGAAGGGGGTAGTAGGGGCTACACCTTC
CATSREGGSRGYTF
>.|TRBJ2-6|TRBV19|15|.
TGTGCCAGTATAACGTGGAGTTCTGGGGCCAACGTCCTGACTTTC
CASITWSSGANVLTF
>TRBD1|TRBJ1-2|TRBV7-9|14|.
TGTGCCAGCAGCTCGGACAGGGCGGCCTATGGCTACACCTTC
CASSSDRAAYGYTF
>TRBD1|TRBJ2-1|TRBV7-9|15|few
TGTGCCAGCAGCTTCGCAGGGGGCGCCTACAATGAGCAGTTCTTC
CASSFAGGAYNEQFF
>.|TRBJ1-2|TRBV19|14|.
TGTGCCAGTAGTATAGCAGGGAGTGGCTATGGCTACACCTTC
CASSIAGSGYGYTF
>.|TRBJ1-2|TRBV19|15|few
TGTGCCAGTAGCGTACAGGGTACAACTAACTATGGCTACACCTTC
CASSVQGTTNYGYTF
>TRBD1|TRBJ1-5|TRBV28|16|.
TGTGCCAGCGGGACCGTACCGGGACAGGGGAATCAGCCCCAGCATTTT
CASGTVPGQGNQPQHF
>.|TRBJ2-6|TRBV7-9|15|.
TGTGCCAGCAGCCCCAGGTTAGCTGGGGCCAACGTCCTGACTTTC
CASSPRLAGANVLTF
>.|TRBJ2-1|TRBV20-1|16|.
TGCAGTGCTAGGAATACGATGGCTCCCACGTTTGGGGAGCAGTTCTTC
CSARNTMAPTFGEQFF
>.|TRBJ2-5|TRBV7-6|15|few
TGTGCCAGCAGCTTACAGGATTACAGTCAAGAGACCCAGTACTTC
CASSLQDYSQETQYF
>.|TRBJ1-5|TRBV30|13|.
TGTGCCTGGAGTACCGATAGCAATCAGCCCCAGCATTTT
CAWSTDSNQPQHF
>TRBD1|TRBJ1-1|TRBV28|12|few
TGTGCCACCCAAGACAGGGTTGCTGAAGCTTTCTTT
CATQDRVAEAFF
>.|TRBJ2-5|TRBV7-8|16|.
TGTGCCAGCAGCCCGTTCGGAGGGCTGGTTACTGAGACCCAGTACTTC
CASSPFGGLVTETQYF
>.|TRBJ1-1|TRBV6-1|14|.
TGTGCCAGCAGAGAAGGGGCGATGAACACTGAAGCTTTCTTT
CASREGAMNTEAFF
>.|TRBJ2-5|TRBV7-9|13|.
TGTGCCAGCAGCTTAAATCAGCAAAAGACCCAGTACTTC
CASSLNQQKTQYF
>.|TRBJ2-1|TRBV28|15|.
TGTGCCAGCAGTTTTCCCTCTGAGGGTGTGGATGAGCAGTTCTTC
CASSFPSEGVDEQFF
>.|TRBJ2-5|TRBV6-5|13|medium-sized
TGTGCCAGCAGTTATCTCTTCCGGGAGACCCAGTACTTC
CASSYLFRETQYF
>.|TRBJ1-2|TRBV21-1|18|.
TGTGCCAGCAGCAAAAGTTCGGGACAGCCACGGGGGAACTATGGCTACACCTTC
CASSKSSGQPRGNYGYTF
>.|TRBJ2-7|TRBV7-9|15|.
TGTGCCAGCAGCCTAAGCGGGTCTCCCTCCTACGAGCAGTACTTC
CASSLSGSPSYEQYF
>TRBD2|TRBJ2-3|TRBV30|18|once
TGTGCCTGGGGGACCCCTGCGGGAGGACCCCTCGGCACAGATACGCAGTATTTT
CAWGTPAGGPLGTDTQYF
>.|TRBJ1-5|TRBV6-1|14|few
TGTGCCAGCAGAGCAGGGGTGGGCGATCAGCCCCAGCATTTT
CASRAGVGDQPQHF
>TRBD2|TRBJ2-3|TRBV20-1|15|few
TGCAGTGCCCCGTCAGCGGGAGGAATAACAGATACGCAGTATTTT
CSAPSAGGITDTQYF
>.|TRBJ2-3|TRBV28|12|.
TGTGCCAGCAGTTTCCTCACAGATACGCAGTATTTT
CASSFLTDTQYF
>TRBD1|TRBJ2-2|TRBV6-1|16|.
TGTGCCGGCATTCGGGACAGGGGGCGCCGGGCCGGGGAGCTGTTTTTT
CAGIRDRGRRAGELFF
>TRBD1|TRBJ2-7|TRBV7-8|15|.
TGTGCCAGCAGCATAGGACAGGGGGATCTTTACGAGCAGTACTTC
CASSIGQGDLYEQYF
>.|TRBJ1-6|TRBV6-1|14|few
TGTGCCAGCACCAGGGGACGTTATAATTCACCCCTCCACTTT
CASTRGRYNSPLHF
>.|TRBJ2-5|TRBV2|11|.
TGTGCCACCAAGCTCGGCGAGACCCAGTACTTC
CATKLGETQYF
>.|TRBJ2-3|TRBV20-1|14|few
TGCAGTGCTAGAGATCAGGAGGTGGCAGATACGCAGTATTTT
CSARDQEVADTQYF